This T cell receptor beta chain was recorded in a study of T cells after yellow fever vaccination. About the research overall: Libraries from low-cell-number fractions were prepared with the SMART-Seq v4 Ultra Low Input RNA kit. Regarding the study as a whole: Subsequent booster samples again held most clones from primary vaccination (around 96% CD4, approximately 86% CD8).

This clonotype was seen a few times. The antigen is not known. V lost 3 bases, J lost 6 bases, and 7 bases stayed unmatched. CDR3 length: 15 residues. The germline CDR1 and CDR2 sequences are ENHRY and SYGVKD. It was through 5'RACE template switching that TCR cDNA was made, with a universal primer site and UMIs added. TCRdb analysed the 5' RACE reads with MiXCR anew, one entry per CDR3 protein. The repertoire holds about 73,000 distinct CDR3 sequences, with roughly 7.7% as singletons. The V gene is TRBV10-3, the J gene TRBJ2-1, with 8 positions matching TRBD2. The receptor comes from a man aged 25-40 years who received the YFV17D yellow fever vaccine. Source: CD8+ T cells sorted from PBMCs, taken on the day of the yellow fever booster vaccination. The CDR3 loop is CAISDPGTRGNEQFF. Here the CDR3 DNA reads TGTGCCATCAGTGACCCCGGGACTAGAGGCAATGAGCAGTTCTTC.